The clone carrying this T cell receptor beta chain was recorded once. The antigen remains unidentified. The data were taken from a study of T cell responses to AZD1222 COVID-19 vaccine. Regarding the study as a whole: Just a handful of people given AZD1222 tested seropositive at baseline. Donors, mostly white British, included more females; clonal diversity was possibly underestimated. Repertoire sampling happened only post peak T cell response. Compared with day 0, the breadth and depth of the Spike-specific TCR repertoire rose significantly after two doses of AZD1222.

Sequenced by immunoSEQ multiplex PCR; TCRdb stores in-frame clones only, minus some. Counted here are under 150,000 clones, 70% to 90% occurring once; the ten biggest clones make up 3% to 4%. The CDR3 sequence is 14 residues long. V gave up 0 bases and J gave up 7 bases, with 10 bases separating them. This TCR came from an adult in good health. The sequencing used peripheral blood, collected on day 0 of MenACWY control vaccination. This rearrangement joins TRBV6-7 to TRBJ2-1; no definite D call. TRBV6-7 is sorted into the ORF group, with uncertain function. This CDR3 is CASSYSNLGNEQFF. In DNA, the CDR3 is TGTGCCAGCAGTTACTCGAACCTGGGGAATGAGCAGTTCTTC.